These T cell receptor beta chains were read from a single sample in a study of T cells after yellow fever vaccination. TCRdb passed the 5' RACE reads through MiXCR, listing each CDR3 protein once. The table has about 260,000 distinct CDR3 sequences, approximately 5.2% seen once. Sequencing was performed on CD4+ T cells sorted from PBMCs, taken on the day of the yellow fever booster vaccination. Source of these receptors: a man between 18 and 29 years old who received the YFV17D yellow fever vaccine. CDR3s include the opening cysteine and the closing phenylalanine or tryptophan. D genes are given only for firm matches. Clone size is given for some rows only: seen once, a few or many times, or a class if the clone is expanded.

CDR3nt: TGTGCCAGCAGCTTAGGCGAGGATACGCAGTATTTT; CDR3aa: CASSLGEDTQYF; j_gene: TRBJ2-3; v_gene: TRBV7-3; abundance: -; d_gene: -
CDR3nt: TGTGCCAGCAGTGAGGGACTAGCGGGGCTCAATGAGCAGTTCTTC; CDR3aa: CASSEGLAGLNEQFF; j_gene: TRBJ2-1; v_gene: TRBV2; abundance: -; d_gene: TRBD2
CDR3nt: TGTGCCAGCGGCGGACTAGCGGGGGGCCCAGGGACCCAGTACTTC; CDR3aa: CASGGLAGGPGTQYF; j_gene: TRBJ2-5; v_gene: TRBV7-3; abundance: many; d_gene: TRBD2
CDR3nt: TGCGCCAGCACTCAAGGGGTTTACGGCACCGGGGAGCTGTTTTTT; CDR3aa: CASTQGVYGTGELFF; j_gene: TRBJ2-2; v_gene: TRBV5-1; abundance: few; d_gene: -
CDR3nt: TGTGCCTGGAGCCGACAGGGGTCCGGGGAGCTGTTTTTT; CDR3aa: CAWSRQGSGELFF; j_gene: TRBJ2-2; v_gene: TRBV30; abundance: many; d_gene: TRBD1
CDR3nt: TGTGCCAGCAAAGGACTAGCGGCATACGAGCAGTACTTC; CDR3aa: CASKGLAAYEQYF; j_gene: TRBJ2-7; v_gene: TRBV7-8; abundance: -; d_gene: TRBD2
CDR3nt: TGTGCCAGCAGCTTAGATCGCTCAGAGCAGTTCTTC; CDR3aa: CASSLDRSEQFF; j_gene: TRBJ2-1; v_gene: TRBV11-2; abundance: few; d_gene: -
CDR3nt: TGCAGTGCTAGATTGGCCCTCAATCAGCCCCAGCATTTT; CDR3aa: CSARLALNQPQHF; j_gene: TRBJ1-5; v_gene: TRBV20-1; abundance: -; d_gene: -
CDR3nt: TGCGCCAGCAGCTTTTCTTTAAACAGGGGACCTTATGGCTACACCTTC; CDR3aa: CASSFSLNRGPYGYTF; j_gene: TRBJ1-2; v_gene: TRBV5-1; abundance: -; d_gene: TRBD1
CDR3nt: TGCAGTGCTAGGGGGTCCGGGAACGAGCAGTACTTC; CDR3aa: CSARGSGNEQYF; j_gene: TRBJ2-7; v_gene: TRBV20-1; abundance: many; d_gene: -
CDR3nt: TGTGCCATCAGGGGTCGGACAGACTATGGCTACACCTTC; CDR3aa: CAIRGRTDYGYTF; j_gene: TRBJ1-2; v_gene: TRBV10-3; abundance: few; d_gene: -
CDR3nt: TGCGCCAGCAGCCTGGCCGAGCGGGCCGGGGAGCTGTTTTTT; CDR3aa: CASSLAERAGELFF; j_gene: TRBJ2-2; v_gene: TRBV4-3; abundance: few; d_gene: -
CDR3nt: TGTGCCAGCAGTTTTAAGTTTTTGGGAGTCCAAGAGACCCAGTACTTC; CDR3aa: CASSFKFLGVQETQYF; j_gene: TRBJ2-5; v_gene: TRBV12-3/TRBV12-4; abundance: few; d_gene: -
CDR3nt: TGTGCCAGCAGTCCTAACGGCTACTCTGGAAACACCATATATTTT; CDR3aa: CASSPNGYSGNTIYF; j_gene: TRBJ1-3; v_gene: TRBV6-5; abundance: few; d_gene: -
CDR3nt: TGTGCCAGCAATCCGCAGGGAAGGGTTCAGCCCCAGCATTTT; CDR3aa: CASNPQGRVQPQHF; j_gene: TRBJ1-5; v_gene: TRBV2; abundance: few; d_gene: -
CDR3nt: TGTGCCAGCAGTGCTTTGGCAGGGAGGTATGTTTTGGATACGCAGTATTTT; CDR3aa: CASSALAGRYVLDTQYF; j_gene: TRBJ2-3; v_gene: TRBV25-1; abundance: many; d_gene: -
CDR3nt: TGTGCCAGCAGTTACACAGGGGTCGACACAGATACGCAGTATTTT; CDR3aa: CASSYTGVDTDTQYF; j_gene: TRBJ2-3; v_gene: TRBV6-5; abundance: -; d_gene: TRBD1
CDR3nt: TGTGCCAGTAGTATGACACTTACAGATACGCAGTATTTT; CDR3aa: CASSMTLTDTQYF; j_gene: TRBJ2-3; v_gene: TRBV19; abundance: -; d_gene: -
CDR3nt: TGTGCCAGCAGCAACGGGGGAGTGACCTATAATTCACCCCTCCACTTT; CDR3aa: CASSNGGVTYNSPLHF; j_gene: TRBJ1-6; v_gene: TRBV7-2; abundance: few; d_gene: -
CDR3nt: TGTGCCAGCAGCTTAAAACATTCCGGAGAGCAGTTCTTC; CDR3aa: CASSLKHSGEQFF; j_gene: TRBJ2-1; v_gene: TRBV7-3; abundance: few; d_gene: -
CDR3nt: TGTGCCAGCAGCTCGGACTGGGGGCGAGAGACCCAGTACTTC; CDR3aa: CASSSDWGRETQYF; j_gene: TRBJ2-5; v_gene: TRBV7-2; abundance: few; d_gene: -
CDR3nt: TGTGCCAGCAGTCGCCGGAACTATGGCTACACCTTC; CDR3aa: CASSRRNYGYTF; j_gene: TRBJ1-2; v_gene: TRBV6-2/TRBV6-3; abundance: few; d_gene: -
CDR3nt: TGTGCCAGCAGTCCGGACAGGGAGGGAGAAAAACTGTTTTTT; CDR3aa: CASSPDREGEKLFF; j_gene: TRBJ1-4; v_gene: TRBV6-2/TRBV6-3; abundance: once; d_gene: TRBD1
CDR3nt: TGTGCCAGCAGGCTTGCAGGTAGCACCTACAATGAGCAGTTCTTC; CDR3aa: CASRLAGSTYNEQFF; j_gene: TRBJ2-1; v_gene: TRBV3-1; abundance: few; d_gene: -
CDR3nt: TGCAGTGCTAAGCCGGGGCTCAGCGAGTATTTT; CDR3aa: CSAKPGLSEYF; j_gene: TRBJ2-3; v_gene: TRBV20-1; abundance: -; d_gene: -
CDR3nt: TGCGCCAGCAGCCAAGATGGAAAGGGGTCCGTTGATGAGCAGTTCTTC; CDR3aa: CASSQDGKGSVDEQFF; j_gene: TRBJ2-1; v_gene: TRBV4-1; abundance: few; d_gene: -
CDR3nt: TGTGCCAGCAGCGCCCTTATCACTACAGGGCCAGATACGCAGTATTTT; CDR3aa: CASSALITTGPDTQYF; j_gene: TRBJ2-3; v_gene: TRBV6-1; abundance: -; d_gene: -
CDR3nt: TGCGCCAGCAGAGGGTACAGGGGGAACACTGAAGCTTTCTTT; CDR3aa: CASRGYRGNTEAFF; j_gene: TRBJ1-1; v_gene: TRBV5-1; abundance: -; d_gene: TRBD1
CDR3nt: TGTGCCAGCAGCGTAGCTTCGGGCACTACCTACGAGCAGTACTTC; CDR3aa: CASSVASGTTYEQYF; j_gene: TRBJ2-7; v_gene: TRBV9; abundance: -; d_gene: -
CDR3nt: TGCAGTGCTAGAGACCCTGGGGTGGGGACCACAGATACGCAGTATTTT; CDR3aa: CSARDPGVGTTDTQYF; j_gene: TRBJ2-3; v_gene: TRBV20-1; abundance: many; d_gene: -
CDR3nt: TGTGCCAGCAGTTTATACAGGGGGGCGGTCGGTGAAAAACTGTTTTTT; CDR3aa: CASSLYRGAVGEKLFF; j_gene: TRBJ1-4; v_gene: TRBV12-3/TRBV12-4; abundance: few; d_gene: TRBD1
CDR3nt: TGTGCCAGCAGCTCCCGGGCCCTCAGCGCTGAAGCTTTCTTT; CDR3aa: CASSSRALSAEAFF; j_gene: TRBJ1-1; v_gene: TRBV9; abundance: -; d_gene: -
CDR3nt: TGCAGTGCCCATCCGGGACAGAACTATGGCTACACCTTC; CDR3aa: CSAHPGQNYGYTF; j_gene: TRBJ1-2; v_gene: TRBV20-1; abundance: -; d_gene: TRBD1
CDR3nt: TGTGCCAGCAGCATTACCTCCGGGACAGCCTACAATGAGCAGTTCTTC; CDR3aa: CASSITSGTAYNEQFF; j_gene: TRBJ2-1; v_gene: TRBV7-9; abundance: -; d_gene: TRBD1
CDR3nt: TGTGCCAGCAGCTTGAAACTAGCGGGGGGGCAAGATACGCAGTATTTT; CDR3aa: CASSLKLAGGQDTQYF; j_gene: TRBJ2-3; v_gene: TRBV5-4; abundance: few; d_gene: TRBD2
CDR3nt: TGTGCCAGCAGCTTACTGGGAGTAGCGAACACCGGGGAGCTGTTTTTT; CDR3aa: CASSLLGVANTGELFF; j_gene: TRBJ2-2; v_gene: TRBV7-2; abundance: few; d_gene: -
CDR3nt: TGTGCCAGCAGCCAAGAACCCTGGACAGGCATCCTCGGCAATGAGCAGTTCTTC; CDR3aa: CASSQEPWTGILGNEQFF; j_gene: TRBJ2-1; v_gene: TRBV3-1; abundance: many; d_gene: TRBD1
CDR3nt: TGTGCCAGCAGTTTTCTGGCTGACAGGGGTAGAGAGACCCAGTACTTC; CDR3aa: CASSFLADRGRETQYF; j_gene: TRBJ2-5; v_gene: TRBV28; abundance: few; d_gene: TRBD1
CDR3nt: TGTGCCAGCTCGCCCTCGTGGGGAGACACCGGGGAGCTGTTTTTT; CDR3aa: CASSPSWGDTGELFF; j_gene: TRBJ2-2; v_gene: TRBV18; abundance: many; d_gene: -
CDR3nt: TGTGCCAGCAGCGGGACAGCGGCCTACACCTTC; CDR3aa: CASSGTAAYTF; j_gene: TRBJ1-2; v_gene: TRBV7-8; abundance: -; d_gene: TRBD1
CDR3nt: TGTGCCAGCAGCGCGGGGGGGGCAGTGAACACTGAAGCTTTCTTT; CDR3aa: CASSAGGAVNTEAFF; j_gene: TRBJ1-1; v_gene: TRBV9; abundance: many; d_gene: -
CDR3nt: TGTGCCAGCAGCCAGGCTGGACTAGCGGGGGGCCTGGGAGATACGCAGTATTTT; CDR3aa: CASSQAGLAGGLGDTQYF; j_gene: TRBJ2-3; v_gene: TRBV4-2; abundance: many; d_gene: TRBD2
CDR3nt: TGTGCCAGCAGCACCACCGGGACAGCACGCACAGATACGCAGTATTTT; CDR3aa: CASSTTGTARTDTQYF; j_gene: TRBJ2-3; v_gene: TRBV21-1; abundance: many; d_gene: -
CDR3nt: TGTGCCAGCAGCTTCCCGAGTTGGGCCGAGTACTTC; CDR3aa: CASSFPSWAEYF; j_gene: TRBJ2-5; v_gene: TRBV7-2; abundance: -; d_gene: -
CDR3nt: TGTGCCAGCAGCCAAGAGGGATGGGGACCGGGGGAGACCCAGTACTTC; CDR3aa: CASSQEGWGPGETQYF; j_gene: TRBJ2-5; v_gene: TRBV14; abundance: -; d_gene: -
CDR3nt: TGTGCCAGCAGCCTCGGGACCCCAGGGTCAGATACGCAGTATTTT; CDR3aa: CASSLGTPGSDTQYF; j_gene: TRBJ2-3; v_gene: TRBV11-1; abundance: many; d_gene: -
CDR3nt: TGTGCCAGCAGCCCTGGGGCGGCTAGCGGGTCTTACAATGAGCAGTTCTTC; CDR3aa: CASSPGAASGSYNEQFF; j_gene: TRBJ2-1; v_gene: TRBV9; abundance: many; d_gene: TRBD2
CDR3nt: TGTGCCACCAGCGGGGGCCTTCAGCCCCAGCATTTT; CDR3aa: CATSGGLQPQHF; j_gene: TRBJ1-5; v_gene: TRBV15; abundance: few; d_gene: -
CDR3nt: TGTGCCATCATTGCCGCTGGGTGGGAAAACACCATATATTTT; CDR3aa: CAIIAAGWENTIYF; j_gene: TRBJ1-3; v_gene: TRBV10-3; abundance: -; d_gene: -
CDR3nt: TGTGCCAGTGGAGGCCTGGCTGAAGCTTTCTTT; CDR3aa: CASGGLAEAFF; j_gene: TRBJ1-1; v_gene: TRBV19; abundance: -; d_gene: -
CDR3nt: TGTGCCAGCAGCTCAGGGGGCGCAAATTCACCCCTCCACTTT; CDR3aa: CASSSGGANSPLHF; j_gene: TRBJ1-6; v_gene: TRBV7-3; abundance: many; d_gene: TRBD1
CDR3nt: TGCAGTGCTAGGAGAAGCTCCTACGAGCAGTACTTC; CDR3aa: CSARRSSYEQYF; j_gene: TRBJ2-7; v_gene: TRBV20-1; abundance: -; d_gene: -
CDR3nt: TGTGCCAGCAGACCAGGGGGCCGCTTACCGGATACGCAGTATTTT; CDR3aa: CASRPGGRLPDTQYF; j_gene: TRBJ2-3; v_gene: TRBV6-5; abundance: -; d_gene: TRBD1